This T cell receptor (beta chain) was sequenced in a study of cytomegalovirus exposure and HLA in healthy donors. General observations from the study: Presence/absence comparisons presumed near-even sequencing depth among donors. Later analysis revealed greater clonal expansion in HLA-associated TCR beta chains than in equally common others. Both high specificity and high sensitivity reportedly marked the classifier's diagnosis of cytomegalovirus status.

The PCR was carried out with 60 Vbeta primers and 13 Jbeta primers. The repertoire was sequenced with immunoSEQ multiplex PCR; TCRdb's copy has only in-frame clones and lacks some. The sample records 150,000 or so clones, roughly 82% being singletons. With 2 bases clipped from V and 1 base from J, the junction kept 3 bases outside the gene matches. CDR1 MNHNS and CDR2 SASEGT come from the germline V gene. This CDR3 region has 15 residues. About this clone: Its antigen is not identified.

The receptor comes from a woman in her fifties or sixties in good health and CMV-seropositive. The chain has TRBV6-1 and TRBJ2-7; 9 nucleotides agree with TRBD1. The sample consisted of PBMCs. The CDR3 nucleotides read TGTGCCAGCAGTGAATCGGGACAGGGATCCTACGAGCAGTACTTC. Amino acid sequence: CASSESGQGSYEQYF.